This T cell receptor (beta chain) was documented in a study of CD8+CD57+ T cells in acquired aplastic anemia. Study-wide background: 3 to 4 ug was the average amount of DNA from sorted CD4+ and CD8+ cells. Whole-study findings and limits: Patients versus controls showed no significant CD8+ Simpson's diversity difference. Patients and controls shared under 35 CD8+ CDR3 sequences, highly expressed in patients.

This clonotype was detected many times. The antigen remains unidentified. Germline CDR1 and CDR2: SGDLS and YYNGEE. Trimming removed 3 bases from V and 7 bases from J; junction bases left unmatched: 0. The CDR3 loop spans 11 amino acids. Previously, flow cytometry had revealed CD8+CD57+ cell expansion in the patients chosen for sequencing. Patients had not yet gotten any therapy when their blood was taken for sampling. TCR beta VDJ combinations and CDR3 sequences were profiled from genomic DNA. TCRdb analysed the reads with MiXCR anew, one entry per CDR3 protein. The sample shows fewer than 250,000 distinct CDR3 sequences, roughly half of them seen only once.

The TCR was taken from a human donor with aplastic anemia. Source material: sorted CD4+, CD8+, or CD8+CD57+ T cells (not recorded which) from PBMCs. The rearrangement links TRBV9 to TRBJ1-2; 7 bases are a match to TRBD1. The CDR3 sequence is CASSDRGGYTF. The DNA of the CDR3 is TGTGCCAGCAGCGACAGGGGTGGCTACACCTTC. Drawing the rest from reference TRBV9 and TRBJ1-2, the complete variable domain is DSGVTQTPKHLITATGQRVTLRCSPRSGDLSVYWYQQSLDQGLQFLIQYYNGEERAKGNILERFSAQQFPDLHSELNLSSLELGDSALYFCASSDRGGYTFGSGTRLTVV.